A single sample is the source of the 28 T cell receptor beta chains below, sequenced in a study of blood T cell repertoires in COVID-19 (dated by TCRdb to about 2020). Receptor libraries were prepared by the immunoSEQ multiplex PCR assay. What TCRdb holds here is the immuneACCESS table cut down to in-frame rearrangements. Part of the clones is not present; checked against another copy, under half of the missing clones reflect an unresolved V gene, and the others are unexplained. The sample profile shows fewer than 250,000 clones; more than 75% of them were found once. The ten largest clones add up to approximately 8% of the sample. The sample was peripheral blood. The receptors here all came from a woman aged 60 to 75 with COVID-19, enrolled during active disease.

The chain has TRBV7-6 and TRBJ1-5, with D possibly matching TRBD1 (5 bases). CDR1 and CDR2 from the germline V gene are SGHVS and FNYEAQ. V was clipped by 6 bases and J by 7 bases, with 16 bases between them. This CDR3 has 14 amino acids. For the CDR3, the DNA is TGTGCCAGCAGTAAACAGGTAGCGGCACAGCCCCAGCATTTT. This encodes CASSKQVAAQPQHF.

The rearrangement uses TRBV5-4 and TRBJ1-2; TRBD1 aligns across 7 bases. Germline V lookup: CDR1 SGHNT, CDR2 YYREEE (reference sequence). The trim removed 1 base at V and 8 bases at J, leaving 5 bases unmatched. This CDR3 is built from 13 residues. The chain's CDR3 is CASSLNRGYGYTF. DNA of the CDR3: TGTGCCAGCAGCTTGAACAGGGGTTACGGCTACACCTTC.

The gene calls are TRBV4-1 and TRBJ2-7; 13 bases are a match to TRBD2. Losses at the gene ends were 4 bases for V and 2 bases for J; bases not matched to a gene: 5. CDR3 length: 16 residues. Germline CDR1 and CDR2: MGHRA and YSYEKL. In DNA form, the CDR3 reads TGCGCCAGCAGCCCCTCGGGACTAGCGGGAACCTACGAGCAGTACTTC. Residues: CASSPSGLAGTYEQYF.

This clone was seen just once. The chain uses TRBV3-1 (or the pseudogene TRBV3-2) and TRBJ2-3; 8 bases fit TRBD2. Germline V gives CDR1 LGHDT, CDR2 YNNKEL (reference sequence). The CDR3 totals 14 residues. V shed 3 bases and J 8 bases; nucleotides not matched to a gene: 7. CDR3 DNA sequence: TGTGCCAGCAGCCAGGGTAGCGGGGCGGGTACGCAGTATTTT. Its protein product is CASSQGSGAGTQYF.

In this sample, this clone turned up once. V is TRBV11-3 and J is TRBJ2-3, with D uncertain. V was cut by 5 bases and J by 4 bases, with 13 bases left in between. CDR1 SGHNT and CDR2 YENEEA come from the germline V gene. The CDR3 is 14 amino acids. CDR3 DNA: TGTGCCAGCAGCCCGACAAGGTCAGCAGATACGCAGTATTTT. Translation: CASSPTRSADTQYF.

The chain carries TRBV10-3 and TRBJ2-3, with a tentative D call TRBD1 (6 bases). Trimming shortened V by 7 bases and J by 0 bases, and 11 bases separated the two germline ends. The CDR3 runs 14 residues. Germline V lookup: CDR1 ENHRY, CDR2 SYGVKD. The CDR3 nucleotides are TGTGCCATCACTGGACAGAAGAGCACAGATACGCAGTATTTT. Translating gives CAITGQKSTDTQYF.

The chain joins TRBV19 to TRBJ1-5; TRBD1 matches 9 bases. The CDR3 runs to 15 residues. The germline V gene has CDR1 LNHDA and CDR2 SQIVND (reference sequence). After removal of 4 bases from V and 6 bases from J, the junction contained 7 bases not matched to a gene. The CDR3 nucleotides read TGTGCCAGTAGTACAACAGGGGGCGCGGGTCAGCCCCAGCATTTT. It codes for CASSTTGGAGQPQHF.

The chain carries TRBV9 and TRBJ1-5; D might be TRBD1 (6 bases). The CDR3 length is 16 residues. Trimming left V 1 base short and J 4 bases short, with 15 bases between. Germline V gives CDR1 SGDLS, CDR2 YYNGEE. In DNA form, the CDR3 reads TGTGCCAGCAGCGTAACGCAGGGGACGGGGAATCAGCCCCAGCATTTT. This translates into CASSVTQGTGNQPQHF.

The chain links TRBV24-1 to TRBJ2-1; TRBD1 matches at 10 bases. This CDR3 comprises 16 residues. Germline loops: CDR1 KGHDR, CDR2 SFDVKD. V was clipped by 4 bases and J by 5 bases; unmatched bases: 7. CDR3 in amino acids: CATSDSGTGVDNEQFF. In nucleotides, the CDR3 is TGTGCCACCAGTGACTCGGGGACAGGGGTCGACAATGAGCAGTTCTTC.

V gene TRBV3-1 (or the pseudogene TRBV3-2) combines with J gene TRBJ1-1; a possible D gene is TRBD1 (5 bases). V shed 3 bases and J shed 2 bases, with 10 bases lying between them. Germline values: CDR1 LGHDT, CDR2 YNNKEL (reference sequence). This CDR3 is built from 14 residues. The CDR3 protein is CASSQTVINTEAFF. In DNA form, the CDR3 reads TGTGCCAGCAGCCAGACAGTAATAAACACTGAAGCTTTCTTT.

The rearrangement links TRBV14 to TRBJ2-1; 8 bases agree with TRBD2. From germline, CDR1 is SGHDN and CDR2 FVKESK. This CDR3 contains 18 residues. After removal of 0 bases from V and 1 base from J, the junction contained 8 bases not matched to a gene. This CDR3 reads CASSQESLRGGSYNEQFF. The DNA of the CDR3 is TGTGCCAGCAGCCAAGAATCCCTCCGGGGGGGATCCTACAATGAGCAGTTCTTC.

The chain employs TRBV5-1 and TRBJ2-1; D perhaps matches TRBD2 (6 bases). Germline CDR1 is SGHRS and CDR2 is YFSETQ. Trimming took off 3 bases at V and 6 bases at J, with 19 bases between the two ends. CDR3 length equals 16 residues. CDR3 in DNA: TGCGCCAGCAGCTACACGGGAGTCGGCTTGGTCAATGAGCAGTTCTTC. The encoded protein is CASSYTGVGLVNEQFF.

The chain couples TRBV3-1 (or the pseudogene TRBV3-2) to TRBJ1-2, with a weak D call TRBD1 (6 bases). Germline assignment: CDR1 LGHDT and CDR2 YNNKEL (reference sequence). CDR3 length equals 15 residues. Deletions cut 5 bases from V and 7 bases from J, with 20 bases between. Here the CDR3 reads CASSKTGSSLSGYTF. In nucleotides, the CDR3 is TGTGCCAGCAGCAAGACAGGTTCTTCCCTTAGTGGCTACACCTTC.

The rearrangement uses TRBV4-1 and TRBJ2-1; 8 nucleotides align to TRBD2. Unmatched junction bases numbered 6, after V lost 3 bases and J lost 14 bases. The CDR3 loop spans 12 amino acids. Germline V gene lookup returns CDR1 MGHRA and CDR2 YSYEKL. This chain's CDR3 is CASSHPAGVEFF. As DNA, the CDR3 is TGCGCCAGCAGCCATCCAGCGGGAGTTGAGTTCTTC.

The chain carries TRBV28 and TRBJ1-4; TRBD1 agrees at 7 bases. This CDR3 has 14 amino acids. Germline trimming cut 3 bases from V and 4 bases from J; bases unmatched to any gene: 2. The germline V gene has CDR1 MDHEN and CDR2 SYDVKM. In nucleotides, the CDR3 is TGTGCCAGCAGTTTGGGACAGAGTAATGAAAAACTGTTTTTT. Its translation: CASSLGQSNEKLFF.

The chain is built from TRBV15 and TRBJ1-2, with TRBD1 matching 8 bases. The CDR3 has 13 residues. V was clipped by 0 bases and J by 13 bases; unmatched bases: 7. Looked up from germline, CDR1 is LNHNV and CDR2 is YYDKDF (reference sequence). The CDR3 coding sequence is TGTGCCACCAGCAGAGATCTACAGGGGGTCTCCACCTTC. Residues: CATSRDLQGVSTF.

This clone appeared once. This rearrangement joins TRBV12-5 to TRBJ2-2, with D possibly matching TRBD1 (5 bases). Germline CDR1 reads LGHNT; CDR2 reads FRNRAP. V lost 4 bases and J 6 bases, leaving 12 bases between the germline ends. The length of the CDR3 is 14 residues. This CDR3 reads CASGSKGLSGELFF. The DNA of the CDR3 is TGTGCTAGTGGTTCAAAGGGGCTCTCCGGGGAGCTGTTTTTT.

The CDR3 nucleotides are TGCGCCAGCAGGGACAGTCAAGAGACCCAGTACTTC. Translation: CASRDSQETQYF. The rearrangement uses TRBV5-1 and TRBJ2-5; possibly TRBD1 for D (6 bases). Trimming took off 5 bases at V and 2 bases at J, with 7 bases between the two ends. Germline assignment: CDR1 SGHRS and CDR2 YFSETQ. CDR3 size: 12 residues.

A single count supports this clone. This chain uses TRBV9 with TRBJ1-2; D possibly corresponds to TRBD1 (6 bases). CDR1 SGDLS and CDR2 YYNGEE come from the germline V gene. With 4 bases removed from V and 8 bases from J, the gap between germline ends came to 15 bases. The CDR3 is 13 residues long. Here the CDR3 DNA reads TGTGCCAGCAGCCCCTCGGGGGGCAGGGGCTACACCTTC. Translating it yields CASSPSGGRGYTF.

V usage is TRBV19 and J usage is TRBJ1-1, with TRBD1 as a possible D gene (5 bases). CDR1 and CDR2 (germline): LNHDA, SQIVND (reference sequence). The CDR3 totals 13 residues. V gave up 5 bases and J gave up 5 bases, with 12 bases separating them. Here the CDR3 reads CASSSLGGTEAFF. CDR3 nucleotide sequence: TGTGCCAGTAGTTCCCTCGGGGGGACTGAAGCTTTCTTT.

The chain combines TRBV9 with TRBJ2-5, with 7 bases matching TRBD1. Germline V gives CDR1 SGDLS, CDR2 YYNGEE. This CDR3 has 16 residues. V lost 4 bases, J lost 4 bases, and 13 bases stayed unmatched. CDR3 sequence (DNA): TGTGCCAGCAGCCAAAAGAGCAACAGGGGTCTAGAGACCCAGTACTTC. This gives the protein CASSQKSNRGLETQYF.

The rearrangement uses TRBV7-8 and TRBJ1-2, with D unresolved. Germline-derived CDR1 and CDR2 are SGHVS and FQNEAQ. CDR3 length equals 14 residues. The V end was cut by 5 bases, the J end by 8 bases, with 18 bases between. The CDR3 loop is CASSKIALLEGYTF. CDR3 nucleotide sequence: TGTGCCAGCAGCAAGATAGCCCTATTGGAGGGCTACACCTTC.

The chain combines TRBV10-3 with TRBJ2-7, with 10 bases fitting TRBD2. J lost 5 bases, V lost 5 bases, and 0 bases had no gene match. The length of the CDR3 is 12 residues. Germline lookup yields CDR1 ENHRY and CDR2 SYGVKD. Here the CDR3 reads CAISLAGDEQYV. DNA for the CDR3: TGTGCCATCAGTCTAGCGGGGGACGAGCAGTACGTC.

This chain joins TRBV5-4 and TRBJ2-1, with D perhaps matching TRBD2 (6 bases). The CDR3 totals 15 residues. V was trimmed by 6 bases and J by 6 bases, leaving 19 bases between them. CDR1 SGHNT and CDR2 YYREEE come from the germline V gene (reference sequence). The CDR3 nucleotides read TGTGCCAGCACCGCCGGAGGGCCGGGCGTCAATGAGCAGTTCTTC. Protein sequence: CASTAGGPGVNEQFF. The variable domain in full, completed from reference TRBV5-4 and TRBJ2-1, reads ETGVTQSPTHLIKTRGQQVTLRCSSQSGHNTVSWYQQALGQGPQFIFQYYREEENGRGNFPPRFSGLQFPNYSSELNVNALELDDSALYLCASTAGGPGVNEQFFGPGTRLTVL.

The rearrangement joins TRBV19 to TRBJ1-2, with D possibly TRBD1 on 6 matching bases. Germline values: CDR1 LNHDA, CDR2 SQIVND (reference sequence). Trimming cost V 8 bases and J 4 bases, with 20 bases left between them. This CDR3 has 15 amino acids. CDR3 bases: TGTGCCAGTGACACCGGGACACCTTCTCCCTATGGCTACACCTTC. Translating it yields CASDTGTPSPYGYTF.

The V and J genes are TRBV9 and TRBJ1-6; the D is unclear. Germline loops: CDR1 SGDLS, CDR2 YYNGEE. The CDR3 has 13 amino acids. Trimming shortened V by 0 bases and J by 5 bases, and 3 bases separated the two germline ends. The CDR3 protein is CASSVADNSPLHF. CDR3 sequence (DNA): TGTGCCAGCAGCGTAGCAGATAATTCACCCCTCCACTTT.

The CDR3 nucleotides read TGCAGCGTGGCCCAACTAGCGGGAGTTTCGGAGACCCAGTACTTC. It codes for CSVAQLAGVSETQYF. V usage is TRBV29-1 and J usage is TRBJ2-5; 11 nucleotides align to TRBD2. CDR1 is SQVTM and CDR2 is ANQGSEA in the germline V gene. This CDR3 contains 15 residues. Trimming removed 6 bases from V and 5 bases from J; junction bases left unmatched: 11.

This clone was picked up one time. V and J are TRBV3-1 (or the pseudogene TRBV3-2) and TRBJ2-3; tentatively, D is TRBD2 (6 bases). V lost 2 bases to trimming and J lost 1 base, with 13 bases between them. Germline V gene lookup returns CDR1 LGHDT and CDR2 YNNKEL (reference sequence). The CDR3 loop spans 16 amino acids. CDR3: CASSQFGGSRTDTQYF. In DNA, the CDR3 is TGTGCCAGCAGCCAATTTGGGGGGTCCCGCACAGATACGCAGTATTTT.